This T cell receptor beta chain is drawn from a study of blood T cells in healthy people across ages. Study outcomes and limitations: Both higher diversity and more naive CD4+ cells marked long-lived donors when set against aged donors.

With regard to this clonotype: What it recognizes is unknown.

A second 7 to 11 cycle PCR used barcoded and J-beta primers. Each sample provided no less than 2.5 million CDR3-containing paired-end reads. TCRdb analysed the 5' RACE reads with MiXCR anew, one entry per CDR3 protein. Of 650,000 to 950,000 distinct CDR3 sequences detected, about 42% appear once; the ten largest clones hold under 20%. With each sample, at least 5 micrograms of total RNA were extracted. This CDR3 spans 17 amino acids. Germline CDR1 reads SGHDN; CDR2 reads FVKESK. V was pared by 3 bases and J by 0 bases, with 10 bases of the junction left unmatched. This chain links TRBV14 with TRBJ2-5; 7 positions agree with TRBD1. Sequencing was carried out using blood. The source of this sequence is a man aged 55 to 70 in good health. CDR3 coding DNA: TGTGCCAGCAGCCAGGCTAAGACAGGGCGGTACCAAGAGACCCAGTACTTC. Translated, it gives CASSQAKTGRYQETQYF.